The TCR beta chain described here comes from a study of persistence of HIV-infected CD4 T cells. Study conclusions and caveats: Degenerate expanded CDR3beta sequences were enriched among CMV- and Gag-responding cells.

The V gene's germline CDR1 is MNHEY and CDR2 SVGAGI. CDR3 length equals 15 residues. The V end lost 4 bases, the J end lost 7 bases, and 16 bases lay between the germline ends. To note about this clone: Its target is unknown.

Lysates of CMV-infected fibroblasts at 9.5 to 10 ug/mL stimulated these cells. CD40L/CD69 double-negative CD45RO-high memory CD4+ T cells were collected. Suppressive ART was started during chronic HIV-1 infection in these adults. Inclusion required CMV-positive serology and CD4+ counts above 400 cells/uL. Stimulated PBMCs had first been depleted of CD8+ T cells. The immunoSEQ assay was version 4, run in survey mode. TCRdb keeps only in-frame clones here, not all; method: immunoSEQ multiplex PCR. The top ten clones hold 0.8% to 0.9% of a sample with roughly 34,000 clones, approximately 85% of them seen once.

The genes are TRBV6-5 and TRBJ1-4; tentatively, D is TRBD1 (5 bases). This clonotype originated in an adult man with HIV who was CMV-seropositive. Sequenced material: CD4+ T cells sorted from PBMCs after roughly 19-hour stimulation, taken from a patient who received antiretroviral therapy. The CDR3 loop is CASSSQGVVLEKLFF. DNA for the CDR3: TGTGCCAGCAGTTCCCAAGGGGTGGTTCTTGAAAAACTGTTTTTT.